This TCR beta chain was sequenced during a study of blood T cell repertoires in COVID-19. As for the study in general: Italy, Spain and the United States were the sources of the convalescent and acute COVID-19 samples.

Sequenced by immunoSEQ multiplex PCR; TCRdb stores in-frame clones only, minus some. The data hold about 180,000 clones, with about 88% observed a single time. Germline V gives CDR1 MNHEY, CDR2 SVGAGI. Trimming stripped 8 bases from V and 7 bases from J, with 17 bases between. CDR3 size: 13 residues. Sequences were obtained from peripheral blood. The clonotype comes from a woman in her forties or fifties with COVID-19, enrolled during active disease. The chain combines TRBV6-5 with TRBJ2-5, with a possible D match to TRBD2 (6 bases). For the CDR3, the DNA is TGTGCCAGCGGAGGCGGGGCCCGGGGGACCCAGTACTTC. As protein: CASGGGARGTQYF.